One and the same sample provided the 4 T cell receptor beta chains below, sequenced in a study of post-analysis software for immune sequencing data. Whole-study findings and limits: Among a handful of TRBV segments more frequent in patients than controls were TRBV5-6, TRBV5-1 and TRBV20-1.

These TCRs are of unknown antigen specificity. TCR beta cDNA libraries included unique molecular identifiers. TCRdb called the PCR reads again in MiXCR, with one record for every CDR3 protein. The top ten clones hold 4% to 6% of a sample with a few hundred thousand distinct CDR3 sequences, 36% of them seen once. The sequenced sample was blood. These receptors were obtained from a girl aged 10 to 17 with multiple sclerosis.

Notes on this clonotype: This sequence may be a read error, since a much larger clone differs from it by one base. The chain carries TRBV13 and TRBJ2-3; D unclear. The length of the CDR3 is 15 residues. Germline V gene data show CDR1 as PRHDT and CDR2 as FYEKMQ (reference sequence). CDR3 region: CANSSFWVEADTQYF. The CDR3, as DNA: TGTGCCAACAGCTCCTTCTGGGTCGAAGCAGATACGCAGTATTTT.

This sequence joins TRBV20-1 and TRBJ1-1, with D possibly TRBD1 on 5 matching bases. This CDR3 region has 17 residues. The V end lost 3 bases, the J end lost 0 bases, and 20 bases lay between the germline ends. CDR1 and CDR2 (germline): DFQATT, SNEGSKA (reference sequence). In DNA form, the CDR3 reads TGCAGTGCTAGGGCCCGCGGTGCGGTCAGGGTGAACACTGAAGCTTTCTTT. Translating gives CSARARGAVRVNTEAFF.

This clonotype was seen at least ten times. The rearrangement joins TRBV29-1 to TRBJ1-4, with a possible D match to TRBD1 (5 bases). The CDR3 loop spans 13 amino acids. Looked up from germline, CDR1 is SQVTM and CDR2 is ANQGSEA. The V end lost 6 bases, the J end lost 4 bases, and 12 bases lay between the germline ends. CDR3 nucleotides: TGCAGCGTGGCGGGACGTAATAATGAAAAACTGTTTTTT. It translates to CSVAGRNNEKLFF.

V is TRBV12-3 or TRBV12-4 and J is TRBJ1-6; 10 bases are a match to TRBD1. The CDR3 totals 15 residues. V shed 5 bases, J shed 9 bases, and the junction held 7 bases outside the gene matches. The CDR3 DNA reads as TGTGCCAGCAGTCCCCCCTGGGACAGGGGTTCACCCCTCCACTTT. Amino acids: CASSPPWDRGSPLHF.